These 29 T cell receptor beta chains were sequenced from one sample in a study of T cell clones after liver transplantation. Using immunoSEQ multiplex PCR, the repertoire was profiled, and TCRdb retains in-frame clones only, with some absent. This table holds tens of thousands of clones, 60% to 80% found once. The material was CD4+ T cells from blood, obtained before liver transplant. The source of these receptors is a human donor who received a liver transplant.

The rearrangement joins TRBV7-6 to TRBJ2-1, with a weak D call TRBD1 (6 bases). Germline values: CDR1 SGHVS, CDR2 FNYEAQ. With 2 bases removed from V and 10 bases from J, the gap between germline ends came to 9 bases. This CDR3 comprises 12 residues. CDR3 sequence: CASSLPQGEQFF. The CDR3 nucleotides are TGTGCCAGCAGCTTACCCCAGGGGGAGCAGTTCTTC.

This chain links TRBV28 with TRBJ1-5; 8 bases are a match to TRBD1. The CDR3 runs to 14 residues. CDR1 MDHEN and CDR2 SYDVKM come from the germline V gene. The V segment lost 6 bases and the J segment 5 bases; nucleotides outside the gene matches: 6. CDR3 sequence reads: CASSQGAGYQPQHF. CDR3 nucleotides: TGTGCCAGCAGCCAGGGGGCCGGGTATCAGCCCCAGCATTTT.

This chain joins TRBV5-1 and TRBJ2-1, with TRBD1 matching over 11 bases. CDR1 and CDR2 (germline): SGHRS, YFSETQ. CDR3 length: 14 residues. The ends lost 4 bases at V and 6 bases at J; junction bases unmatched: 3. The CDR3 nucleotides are TGCGCCAGCAGCATAGGGACAGGGGGCAATGAGCAGTTCTTC. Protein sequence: CASSIGTGGNEQFF.

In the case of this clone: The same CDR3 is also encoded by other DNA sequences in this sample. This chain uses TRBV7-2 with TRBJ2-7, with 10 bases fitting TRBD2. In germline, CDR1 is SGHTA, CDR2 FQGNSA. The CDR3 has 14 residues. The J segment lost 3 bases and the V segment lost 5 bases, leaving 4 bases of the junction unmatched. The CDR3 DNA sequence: TGTGCCAGCAGCCTTAGCGGGGGGTACTACGAGCAGTACTTC. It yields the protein CASSLSGGYYEQYF. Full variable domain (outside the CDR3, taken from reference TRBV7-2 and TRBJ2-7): GAGVSQSPSNKVTEKGKDVELRCDPISGHTALYWYRQSLGQGLEFLIYFQGNSAPDKSGLPSDRFSAERTGGSVSTLTIQRTQQEDSAVYLCASSLSGGYYEQYFGPGTRLTVT.

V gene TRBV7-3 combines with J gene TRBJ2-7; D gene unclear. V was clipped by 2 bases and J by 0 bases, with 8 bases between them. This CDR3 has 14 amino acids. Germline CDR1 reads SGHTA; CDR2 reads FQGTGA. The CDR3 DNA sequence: TGTGCCAGCAGCTTATACTTAAGCTCCTACGAGCAGTACTTC. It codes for CASSLYLSSYEQYF.

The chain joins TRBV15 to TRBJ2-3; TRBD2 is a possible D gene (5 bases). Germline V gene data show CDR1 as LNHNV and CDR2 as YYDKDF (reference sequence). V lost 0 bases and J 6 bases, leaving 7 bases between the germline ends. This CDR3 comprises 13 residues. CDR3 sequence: CATSRDRGDTQYF. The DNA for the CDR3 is TGTGCCACCAGCAGAGATAGAGGGGATACGCAGTATTTT.

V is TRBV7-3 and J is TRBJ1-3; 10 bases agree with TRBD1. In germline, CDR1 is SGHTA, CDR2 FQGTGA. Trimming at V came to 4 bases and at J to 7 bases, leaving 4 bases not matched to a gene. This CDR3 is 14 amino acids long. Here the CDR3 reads CASSSGTGENTIYF. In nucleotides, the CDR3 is TGTGCCAGCAGCTCAGGGACAGGGGAGAACACCATATATTTT.

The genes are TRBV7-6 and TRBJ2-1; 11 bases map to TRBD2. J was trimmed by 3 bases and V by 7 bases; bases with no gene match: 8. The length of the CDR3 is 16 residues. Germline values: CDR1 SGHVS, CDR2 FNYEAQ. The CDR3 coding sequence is TGTGCCAGCACCCGAATCGGGACTAGCGGCTACAATGAGCAGTTCTTC. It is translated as CASTRIGTSGYNEQFF.

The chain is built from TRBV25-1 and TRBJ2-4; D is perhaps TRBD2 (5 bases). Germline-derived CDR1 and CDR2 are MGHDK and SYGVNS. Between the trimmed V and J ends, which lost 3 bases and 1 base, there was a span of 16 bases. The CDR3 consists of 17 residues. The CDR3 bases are TGTGCCAGCAGTGACTATGAGGGTTCTTTGGCCAAAAACATTCAGTACTTC. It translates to CASSDYEGSLAKNIQYF.

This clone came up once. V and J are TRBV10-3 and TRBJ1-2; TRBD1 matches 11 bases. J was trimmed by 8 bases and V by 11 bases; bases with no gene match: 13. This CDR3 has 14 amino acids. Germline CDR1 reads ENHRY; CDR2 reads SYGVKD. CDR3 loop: CASSPGQGAEGYTF. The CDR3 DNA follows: TGTGCCTCAAGCCCCGGACAGGGGGCAGAGGGCTACACCTTC.

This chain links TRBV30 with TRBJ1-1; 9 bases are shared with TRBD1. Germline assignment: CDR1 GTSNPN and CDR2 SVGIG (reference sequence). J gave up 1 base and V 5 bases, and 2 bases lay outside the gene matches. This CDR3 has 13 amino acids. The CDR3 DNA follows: TGTGCCTGGGGACAGGGGCCGAACACTGAAGCTTTCTTT. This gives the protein CAWGQGPNTEAFF.

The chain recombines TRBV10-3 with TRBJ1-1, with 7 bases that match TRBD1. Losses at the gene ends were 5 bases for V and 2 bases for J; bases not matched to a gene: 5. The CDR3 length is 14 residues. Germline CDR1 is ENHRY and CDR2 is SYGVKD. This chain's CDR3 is CAISSQGVNTEAFF. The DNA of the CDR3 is TGTGCCATCAGTAGCCAGGGGGTTAACACTGAAGCTTTCTTT.

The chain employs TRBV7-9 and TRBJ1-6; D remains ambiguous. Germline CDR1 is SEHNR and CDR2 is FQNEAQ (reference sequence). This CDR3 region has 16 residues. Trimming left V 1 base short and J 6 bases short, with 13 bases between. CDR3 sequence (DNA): TGTGCCAGCAGCTTAGGCCCGTCACAGACTAATTCACCCCTCCACTTT. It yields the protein CASSLGPSQTNSPLHF. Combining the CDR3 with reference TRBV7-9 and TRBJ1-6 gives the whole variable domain DTGVSQNPRHKITKRGQNVTFRCDPISEHNRLYWYRQTLGQGPEFLTYFQNEAQLEKSRLLSDRFSAERPKGSFSTLEIQRTEQGDSAMYLCASSLGPSQTNSPLHFGNGTRLTVT.

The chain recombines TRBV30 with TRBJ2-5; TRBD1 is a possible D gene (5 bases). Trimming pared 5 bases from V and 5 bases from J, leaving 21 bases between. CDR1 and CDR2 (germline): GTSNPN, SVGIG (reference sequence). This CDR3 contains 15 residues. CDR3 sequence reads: CAWLSWGPFRETQYF. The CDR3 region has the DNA TGTGCCTGGCTATCTTGGGGCCCGTTCCGGGAGACCCAGTACTTC.

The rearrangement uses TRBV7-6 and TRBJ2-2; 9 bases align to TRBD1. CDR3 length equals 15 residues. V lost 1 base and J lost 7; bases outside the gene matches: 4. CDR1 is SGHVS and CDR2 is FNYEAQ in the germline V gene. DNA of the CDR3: TGTGCCAGCAGCTTAGGACAGGGGGATCGCGGGGAGCTGTTTTTT. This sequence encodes CASSLGQGDRGELFF.

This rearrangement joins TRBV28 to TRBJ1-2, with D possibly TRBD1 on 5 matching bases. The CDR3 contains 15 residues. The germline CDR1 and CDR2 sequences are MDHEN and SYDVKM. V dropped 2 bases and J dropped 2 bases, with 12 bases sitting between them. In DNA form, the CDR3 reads TGTGCCAGCAGTTTACCGGTCCGGGGGAACTATGGCTACACCTTC. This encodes CASSLPVRGNYGYTF.

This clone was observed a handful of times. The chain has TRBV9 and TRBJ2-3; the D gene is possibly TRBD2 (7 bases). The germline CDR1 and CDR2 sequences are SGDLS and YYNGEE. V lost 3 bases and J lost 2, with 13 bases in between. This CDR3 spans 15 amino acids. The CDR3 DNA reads TGTGCCAGCAGCGGGGCGGGGGCCATCACAGATACGCAGTATTTT. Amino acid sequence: CASSGAGAITDTQYF.

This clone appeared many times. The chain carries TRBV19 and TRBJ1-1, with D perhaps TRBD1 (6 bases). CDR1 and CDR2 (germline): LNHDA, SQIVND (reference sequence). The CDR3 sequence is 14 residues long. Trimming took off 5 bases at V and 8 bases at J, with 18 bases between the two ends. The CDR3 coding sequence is TGTGCCAGTAGTTCCATGGGTAACAGGGAAGAAGCTTTCTTT. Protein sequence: CASSSMGNREEAFF.

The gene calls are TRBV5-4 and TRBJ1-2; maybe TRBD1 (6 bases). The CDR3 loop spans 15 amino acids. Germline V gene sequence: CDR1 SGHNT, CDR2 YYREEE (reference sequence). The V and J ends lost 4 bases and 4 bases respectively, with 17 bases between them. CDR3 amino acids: CASSVRTAGTYGYTF. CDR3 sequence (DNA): TGTGCCAGCAGCGTCCGGACAGCGGGGACCTATGGCTACACCTTC.

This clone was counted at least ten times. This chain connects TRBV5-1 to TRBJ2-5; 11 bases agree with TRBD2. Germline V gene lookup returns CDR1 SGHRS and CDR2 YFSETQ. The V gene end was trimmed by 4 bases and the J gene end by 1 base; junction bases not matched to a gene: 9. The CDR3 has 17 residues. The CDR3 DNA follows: TGCGCCAGCAGCCGTCTCACTAGCGGGGGAGTCCAAGAGACCCAGTACTTC. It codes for CASSRLTSGGVQETQYF.

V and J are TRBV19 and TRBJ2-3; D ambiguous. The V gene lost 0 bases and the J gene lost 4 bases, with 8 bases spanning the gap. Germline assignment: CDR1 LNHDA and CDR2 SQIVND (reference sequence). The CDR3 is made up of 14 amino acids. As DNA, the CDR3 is TGTGCCAGTAGTATAGAGGCCCGGGCAGATACGCAGTATTTT. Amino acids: CASSIEARADTQYF.

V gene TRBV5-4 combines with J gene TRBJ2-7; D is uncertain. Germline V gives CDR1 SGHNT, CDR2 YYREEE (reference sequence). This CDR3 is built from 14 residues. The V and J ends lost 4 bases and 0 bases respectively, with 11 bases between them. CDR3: CASSLTMSSYEQYF. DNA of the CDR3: TGTGCCAGCAGCCTAACCATGAGCTCCTACGAGCAGTACTTC.

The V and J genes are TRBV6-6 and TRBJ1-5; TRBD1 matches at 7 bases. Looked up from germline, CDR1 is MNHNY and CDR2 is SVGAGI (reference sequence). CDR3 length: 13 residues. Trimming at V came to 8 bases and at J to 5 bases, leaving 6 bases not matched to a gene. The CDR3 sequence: CASRGQQDQPQHF. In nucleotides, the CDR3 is TGTGCCAGCCGGGGACAGCAGGATCAGCCCCAGCATTTT.

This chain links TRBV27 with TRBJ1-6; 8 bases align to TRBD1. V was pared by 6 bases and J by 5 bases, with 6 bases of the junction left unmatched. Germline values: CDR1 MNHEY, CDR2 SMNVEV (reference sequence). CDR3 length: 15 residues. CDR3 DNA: TGTGCCAGCAGGCCAGGGGGCACCGATAATTCACCCCTCCACTTT. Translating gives CASRPGGTDNSPLHF.

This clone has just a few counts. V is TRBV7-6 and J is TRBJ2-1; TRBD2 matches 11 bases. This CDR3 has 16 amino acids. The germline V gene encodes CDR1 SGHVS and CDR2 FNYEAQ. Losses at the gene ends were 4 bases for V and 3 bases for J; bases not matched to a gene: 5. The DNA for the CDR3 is TGTGCCAGCAGCTCCACCGGGACTAGCGGCTACAATGAGCAGTTCTTC. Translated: CASSSTGTSGYNEQFF.

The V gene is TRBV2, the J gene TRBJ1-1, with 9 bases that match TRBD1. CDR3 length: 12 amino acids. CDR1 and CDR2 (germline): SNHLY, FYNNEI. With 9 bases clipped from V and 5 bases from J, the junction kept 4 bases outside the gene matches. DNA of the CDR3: TGTGCCAGGGGACAGGGAGTTACTGAAGCTTTCTTT. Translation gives CARGQGVTEAFF.

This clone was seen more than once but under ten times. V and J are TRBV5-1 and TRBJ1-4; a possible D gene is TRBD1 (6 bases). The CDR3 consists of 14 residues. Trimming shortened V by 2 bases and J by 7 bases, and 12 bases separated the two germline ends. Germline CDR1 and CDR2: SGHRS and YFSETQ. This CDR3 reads CASSLWGPVEKLFF. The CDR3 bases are TGCGCCAGCAGCTTATGGGGGCCCGTTGAAAAACTGTTTTTT.

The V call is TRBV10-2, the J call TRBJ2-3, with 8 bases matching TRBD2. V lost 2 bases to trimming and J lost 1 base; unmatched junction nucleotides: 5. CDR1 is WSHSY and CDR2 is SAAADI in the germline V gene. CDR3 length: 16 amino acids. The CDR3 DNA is TGCGCCAGCAGTGAGGCGGGCGGGGGGCGCACAGATACGCAGTATTTT. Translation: CASSEAGGGRTDTQYF.

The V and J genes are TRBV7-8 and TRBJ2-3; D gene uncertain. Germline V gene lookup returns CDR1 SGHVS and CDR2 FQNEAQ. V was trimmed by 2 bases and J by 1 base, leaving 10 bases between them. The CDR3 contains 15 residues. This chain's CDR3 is CASSLRITGTDTQYF. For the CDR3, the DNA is TGTGCCAGCAGCTTAAGGATTACAGGCACAGATACGCAGTATTTT.